The entry below gives a single TCR beta chain sequence along with its context. Its target is not known. This specimen comes from a study of post-analysis software for immune sequencing data. The germline gives CDR1 SQVTM, CDR2 ANQGSEA. CDR3 size: 13 residues. Trimming left V 8 bases short and J 2 bases short, with 14 bases between. The study, taken as a whole, reports: Among several TRBV segments more frequent in patients than controls were TRBV5-6, TRBV5-1 and TRBV20-1.

Sequencing libraries made from TCR beta cDNA carried unique molecular identifiers. From approximately 0.95 to 9.8 million T cells, 400,000 to 650,000 cDNA molecules were obtained. TCRdb reanalysed the PCR reads using MiXCR and keeps one entry per CDR3 protein. Of approximately 660,000 distinct CDR3 sequences listed, approximately 59% are singletons. This chain connects TRBV29-1 to TRBJ2-3; D uncertain. The TCR comes from a girl aged 2-15 years with multiple sclerosis. What was sequenced was blood. The CDR3 region has the DNA TGCAGCATGGGTCAACATTTCACAGATACGCAGTATTTT. This encodes CSMGQHFTDTQYF.